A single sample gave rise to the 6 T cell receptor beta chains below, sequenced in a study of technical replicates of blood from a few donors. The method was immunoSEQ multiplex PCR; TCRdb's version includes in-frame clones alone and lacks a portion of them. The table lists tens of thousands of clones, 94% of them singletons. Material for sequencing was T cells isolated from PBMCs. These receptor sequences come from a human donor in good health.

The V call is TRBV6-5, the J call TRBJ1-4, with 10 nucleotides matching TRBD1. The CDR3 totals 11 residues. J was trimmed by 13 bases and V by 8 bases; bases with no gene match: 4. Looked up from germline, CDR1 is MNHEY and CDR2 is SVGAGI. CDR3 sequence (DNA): TGTGCCAGCCGGGGGACAGGGGTACTGTTTTTT. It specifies CASRGTGVLFF.

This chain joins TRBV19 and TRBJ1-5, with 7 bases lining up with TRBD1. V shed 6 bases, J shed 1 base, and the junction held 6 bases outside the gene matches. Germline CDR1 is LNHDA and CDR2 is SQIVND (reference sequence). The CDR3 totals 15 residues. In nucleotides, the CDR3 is TGTGCCAGTAGGAGACAGGGCGTAAGCAATCAGCCCCAGCATTTT. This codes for CASRRQGVSNQPQHF.

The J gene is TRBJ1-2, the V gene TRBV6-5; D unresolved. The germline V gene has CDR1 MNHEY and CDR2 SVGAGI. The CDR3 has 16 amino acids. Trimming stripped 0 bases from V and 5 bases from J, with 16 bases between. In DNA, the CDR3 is TGTGCCAGCAGTTACTCGGAGTATGGAGGGAGGTATGGCTACACCTTC. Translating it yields CASSYSEYGGRYGYTF.

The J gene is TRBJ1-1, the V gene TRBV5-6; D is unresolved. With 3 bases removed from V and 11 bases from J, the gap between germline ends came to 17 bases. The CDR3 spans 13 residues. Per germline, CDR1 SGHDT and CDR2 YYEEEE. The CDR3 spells CASSSPGEVRAFF. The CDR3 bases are TGTGCCAGCAGCTCTCCCGGTGAAGTTCGGGCTTTCTTT.

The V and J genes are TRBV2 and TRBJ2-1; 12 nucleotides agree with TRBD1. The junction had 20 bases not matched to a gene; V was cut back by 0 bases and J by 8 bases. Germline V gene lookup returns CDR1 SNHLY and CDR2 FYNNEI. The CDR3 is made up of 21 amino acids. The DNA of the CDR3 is TGTGCCAGCAGTGAAGCTGGGACAGGGGGCAAGGCGGGACGAGCTAGGGATGAGCAGTTCTTC. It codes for CASSEAGTGGKAGRARDEQFF.

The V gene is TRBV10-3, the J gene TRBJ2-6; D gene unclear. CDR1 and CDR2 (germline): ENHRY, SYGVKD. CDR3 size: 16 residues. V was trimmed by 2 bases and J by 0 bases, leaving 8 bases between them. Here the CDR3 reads CAISEAKSSGANVLTF. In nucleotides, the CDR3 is TGTGCCATCAGTGAGGCTAAATCCTCTGGGGCCAACGTCCTGACTTTC.